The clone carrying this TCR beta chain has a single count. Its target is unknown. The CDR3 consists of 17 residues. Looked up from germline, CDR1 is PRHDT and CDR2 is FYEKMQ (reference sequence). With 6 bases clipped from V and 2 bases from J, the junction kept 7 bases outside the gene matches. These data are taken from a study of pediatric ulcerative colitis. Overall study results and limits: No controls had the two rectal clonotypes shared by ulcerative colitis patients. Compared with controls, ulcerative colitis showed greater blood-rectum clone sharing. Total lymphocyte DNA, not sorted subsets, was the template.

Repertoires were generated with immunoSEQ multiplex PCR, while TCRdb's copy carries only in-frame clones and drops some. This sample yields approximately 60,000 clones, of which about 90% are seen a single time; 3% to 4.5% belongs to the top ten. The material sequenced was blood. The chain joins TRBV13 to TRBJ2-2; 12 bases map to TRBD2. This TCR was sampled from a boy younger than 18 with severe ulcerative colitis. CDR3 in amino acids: CASSLLAGGSNTGELFF. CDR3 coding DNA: TGTGCCAGCAGTTTGCTAGCGGGAGGGAGTAACACCGGGGAGCTGTTTTTT.